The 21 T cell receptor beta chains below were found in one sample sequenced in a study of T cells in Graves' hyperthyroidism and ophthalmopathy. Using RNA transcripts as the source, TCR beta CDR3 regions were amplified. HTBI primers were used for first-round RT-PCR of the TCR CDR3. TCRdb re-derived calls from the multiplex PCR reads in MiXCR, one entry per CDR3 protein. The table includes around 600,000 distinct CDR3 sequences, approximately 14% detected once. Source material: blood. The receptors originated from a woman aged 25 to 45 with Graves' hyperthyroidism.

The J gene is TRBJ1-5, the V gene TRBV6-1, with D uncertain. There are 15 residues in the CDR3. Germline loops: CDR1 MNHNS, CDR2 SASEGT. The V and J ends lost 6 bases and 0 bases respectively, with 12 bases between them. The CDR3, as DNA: TGTGCCAGCAGCCGAAACAGAAATAGCAATCAGCCCCAGCATTTT. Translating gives CASSRNRNSNQPQHF.

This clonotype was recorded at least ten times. The CDR3 DNA follows: TGTGCCAGCAAATTGGGACAGGGGGACACCGGGGAGCTGTTTTTT. This sequence encodes CASKLGQGDTGELFF. The rearrangement joins TRBV28 to TRBJ2-2; 11 nucleotides line up with TRBD1. CDR1 and CDR2 (germline): MDHEN, SYDVKM. The CDR3 runs to 15 residues. V was pared by 7 bases and J by 3 bases, with 4 bases of the junction left unmatched.

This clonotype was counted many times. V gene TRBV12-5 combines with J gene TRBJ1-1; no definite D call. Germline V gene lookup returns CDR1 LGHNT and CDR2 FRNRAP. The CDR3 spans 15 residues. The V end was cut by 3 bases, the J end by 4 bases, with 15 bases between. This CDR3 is CASGFQRGRGTEAFF. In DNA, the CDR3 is TGTGCTAGTGGTTTCCAGCGCGGACGAGGCACTGAAGCTTTCTTT.

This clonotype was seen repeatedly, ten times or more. CDR3 sequence (DNA): TGCAGTGCTAGCCCCCTTAGAGGTGCCGATGAGCAGTTCTTC. This gives the protein CSASPLRGADEQFF. The chain employs TRBV20-1 and TRBJ2-1, with D unclear. Germline V gene lookup returns CDR1 DFQATT and CDR2 SNEGSKA (reference sequence). The CDR3 runs 14 residues. Trimming removed 3 bases from V and 8 bases from J, with 17 bases in between.

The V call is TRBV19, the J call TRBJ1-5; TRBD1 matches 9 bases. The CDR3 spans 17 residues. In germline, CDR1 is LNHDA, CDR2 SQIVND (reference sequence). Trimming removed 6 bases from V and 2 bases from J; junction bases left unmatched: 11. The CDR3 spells CASRPSQGAWGNQPQHF. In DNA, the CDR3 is TGTGCCAGTAGACCATCACAGGGGGCGTGGGGCAATCAGCCCCAGCATTTT.

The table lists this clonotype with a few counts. In DNA form, the CDR3 reads TGTGCCAGCTCCTGGGTGCCCCAAAACACCGGGGAGCTGTTTTTT. Translation: CASSWVPQNTGELFF. V gene TRBV25-1 combines with J gene TRBJ2-2; no firm D call. The V and J ends lost 8 bases and 2 bases respectively, with 15 bases between them. This CDR3 spans 15 amino acids. Germline CDR1 MGHDK, CDR2 SYGVNS.

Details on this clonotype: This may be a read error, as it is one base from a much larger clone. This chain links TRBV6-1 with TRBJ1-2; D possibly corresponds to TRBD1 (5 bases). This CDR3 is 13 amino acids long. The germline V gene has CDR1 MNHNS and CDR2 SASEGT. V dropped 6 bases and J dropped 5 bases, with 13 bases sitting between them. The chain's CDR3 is CASSAGHVYGYTF. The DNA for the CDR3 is TGTGCCAGCAGCGCCGGACATGTTTATGGCTACACCTTC.

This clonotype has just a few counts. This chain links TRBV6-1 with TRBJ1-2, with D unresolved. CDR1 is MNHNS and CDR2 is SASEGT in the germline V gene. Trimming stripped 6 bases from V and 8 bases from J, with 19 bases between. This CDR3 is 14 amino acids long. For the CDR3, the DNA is TGTGCCAGCAGCCTTAAAACACCTCCGGGAGGCTACACCTTC. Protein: CASSLKTPPGGYTF.

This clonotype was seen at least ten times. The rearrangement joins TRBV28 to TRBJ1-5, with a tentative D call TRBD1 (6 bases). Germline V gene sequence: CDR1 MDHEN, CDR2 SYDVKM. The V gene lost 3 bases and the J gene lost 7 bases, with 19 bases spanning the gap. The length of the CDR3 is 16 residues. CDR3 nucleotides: TGTGCCAGCAGTTTTACGGGGGCCTTCGGGGAGCAGCCCCAGCATTTT. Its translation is CASSFTGAFGEQPQHF.

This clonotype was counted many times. The CDR3 here is CASTRSLADNEQFF. CDR3 in DNA: TGTGCCAGCACCCGATCTCTAGCGGACAATGAGCAGTTCTTC. The V gene is TRBV7-9, the J gene TRBJ2-1, with TRBD2 matching over 7 bases. Germline loops: CDR1 SEHNR, CDR2 FQNEAQ (reference sequence). CDR3 length: 14 residues. V trimming: 7 bases; J trimming: 5 bases; junction bases outside the gene matches: 8.

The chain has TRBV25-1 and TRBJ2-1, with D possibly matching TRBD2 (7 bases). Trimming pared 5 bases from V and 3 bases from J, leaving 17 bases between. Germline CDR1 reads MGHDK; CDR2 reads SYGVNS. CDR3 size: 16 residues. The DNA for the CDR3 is TGTGCCAGCAGTCCCAGTTGGGGGGGCGGCTACAATGAGCAGTTCTTC. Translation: CASSPSWGGGYNEQFF.

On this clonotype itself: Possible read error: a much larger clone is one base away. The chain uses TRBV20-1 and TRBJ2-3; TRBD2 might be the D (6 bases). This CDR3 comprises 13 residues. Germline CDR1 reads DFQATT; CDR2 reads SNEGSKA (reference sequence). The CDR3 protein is CSARVAATHTQYF. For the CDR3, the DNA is TGCAGTGCTAGAGTAGCGGCCACACATACGCAGTATTTT.

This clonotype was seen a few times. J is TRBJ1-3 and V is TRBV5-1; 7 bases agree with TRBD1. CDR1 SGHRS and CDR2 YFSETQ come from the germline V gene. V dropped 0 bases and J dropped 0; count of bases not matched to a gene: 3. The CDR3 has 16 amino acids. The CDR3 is CASSLDRGGSGNTIYF. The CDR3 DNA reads TGCGCCAGCAGCTTGGACAGGGGCGGCTCTGGAAACACCATATATTTT.

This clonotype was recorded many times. The DNA of the CDR3 is TGTGCCAGCAGTTACTCCCGGACCCAGAGTGGCTACACCTTC. This codes for CASSYSRTQSGYTF. V and J are TRBV6-5 and TRBJ1-2; no firm D call. From germline, CDR1 is MNHEY and CDR2 SVGAGI. The CDR3 runs to 14 residues. Trimming shortened V by 0 bases and J by 7 bases, and 12 bases separated the two germline ends.

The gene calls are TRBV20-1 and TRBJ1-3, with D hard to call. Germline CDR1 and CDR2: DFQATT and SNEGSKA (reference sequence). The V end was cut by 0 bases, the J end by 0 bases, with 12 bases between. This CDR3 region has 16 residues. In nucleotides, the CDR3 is TGCAGTGCTAGAGATCTGGGAATGAACTCTGGAAACACCATATATTTT. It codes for CSARDLGMNSGNTIYF.

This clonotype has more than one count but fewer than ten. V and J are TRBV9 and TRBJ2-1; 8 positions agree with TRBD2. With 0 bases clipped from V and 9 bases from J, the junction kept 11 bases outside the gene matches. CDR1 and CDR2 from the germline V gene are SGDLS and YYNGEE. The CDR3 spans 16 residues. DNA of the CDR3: TGTGCCAGCAGCGTAGTGGGAGCGGGAGACTCTATTGAGCAGTTCTTC. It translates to CASSVVGAGDSIEQFF.

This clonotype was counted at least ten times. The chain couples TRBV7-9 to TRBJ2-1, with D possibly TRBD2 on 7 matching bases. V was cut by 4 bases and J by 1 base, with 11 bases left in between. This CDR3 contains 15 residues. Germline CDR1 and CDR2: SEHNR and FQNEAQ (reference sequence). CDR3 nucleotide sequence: TGTGCCAGCAGCTGGGGGGGCGGATCCTACAATGAGCAGTTCTTC. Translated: CASSWGGGSYNEQFF.

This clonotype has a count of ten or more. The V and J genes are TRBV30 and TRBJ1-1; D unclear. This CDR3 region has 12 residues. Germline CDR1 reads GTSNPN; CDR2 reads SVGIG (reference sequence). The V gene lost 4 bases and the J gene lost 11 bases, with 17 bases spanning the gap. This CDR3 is CAWTQGRSAAFF. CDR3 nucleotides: TGTGCCTGGACCCAAGGAAGGTCTGCGGCTTTCTTT.

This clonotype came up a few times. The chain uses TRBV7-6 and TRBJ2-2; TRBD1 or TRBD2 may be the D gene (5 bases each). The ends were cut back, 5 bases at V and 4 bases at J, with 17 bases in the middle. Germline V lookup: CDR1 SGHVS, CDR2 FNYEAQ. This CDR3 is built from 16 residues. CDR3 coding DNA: TGTGCCAGCAGCGTTACCGGGACCCGGGGCACCGGGGAGCTGTTTTTT. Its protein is CASSVTGTRGTGELFF.

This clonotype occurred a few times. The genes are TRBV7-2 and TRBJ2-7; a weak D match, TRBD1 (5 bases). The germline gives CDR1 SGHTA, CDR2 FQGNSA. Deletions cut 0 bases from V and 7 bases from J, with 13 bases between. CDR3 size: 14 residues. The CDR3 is CASSLASGSGEQYF. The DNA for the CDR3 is TGTGCCAGCAGCTTAGCGTCTGGGTCAGGGGAGCAGTACTTC.

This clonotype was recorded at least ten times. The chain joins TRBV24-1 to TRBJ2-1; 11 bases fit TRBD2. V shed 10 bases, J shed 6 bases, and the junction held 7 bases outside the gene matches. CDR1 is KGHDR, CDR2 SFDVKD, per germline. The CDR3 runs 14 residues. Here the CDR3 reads CATTGTSGTNEQFF. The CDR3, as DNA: TGTGCCACTACCGGGACTAGCGGAACCAATGAGCAGTTCTTC.